This TCR beta chain was profiled in a study of cytomegalovirus exposure and HLA in healthy donors (dated 2017 in TCRdb). Concerning the study at large: An earlier analysis of approximately 640 of the donors reported 250 to 300 Gb of sequence data and roughly 110 million unique TCR beta sequences from about 179 million T cells. An early release that covered more than 550 HLA-typed donors contained about 290 gigabases of sequencing data and about 84 million unique TCR sequences. Of the 300 to 500 genotyped donors, approximately 81% were placed in the genetic ancestry cluster associated with self-reported Caucasian donors. The study aimed to test whether cataloging public T cell receptors could reveal signatures of past pathogen exposure. The study used immunosequencing to profile the T cell repertoires of under 700 subjects and linked those repertoires to cytomegalovirus serostatus. A separate validation cohort of about 110 different subjects was used in addition to the approximately 700-subject first cohort. The study combined high-throughput TCR immunosequencing, statistical association of individual TCRs with disease status, and machine learning to predict cytomegalovirus infection status. A later analysis re-examined previously published TCR beta repertoires from several hundred donors and added high-resolution HLA genotyping to investigate patterns of TCR occurrence. In the later analysis, no new phenotypic data were used to find candidate immune exposures; instead, reliance was placed on TCR beta sequences and their occurrence across donors. An earlier analysis of 500 to 750 of the donors applied high-throughput TCR beta sequencing to assess whether each TCR beta V gene segment acted as functional or pseudogenic. Alongside the repertoire data, information on donor age, sex, ethnicity and CMV serostatus was compiled. In a later genetic analysis, genome-wide SNP genotypes for about 55% of the roughly 670 donors were used, and that subset was treated as a discovery cohort. Every repertoire in the discovery cohort had been generated on one and the same sequencing platform. HLA typing covered class I and class II loci at four-digit resolution. The number of typed donors differed by locus: 629-630 for A, B, C, DRB1 and DQB1; 500 to 550 for DQA1; 606 for DPA1; and some 470 for DPB1. About five DR-DQ haplotypes were treated as single units for association and clustering because of strong linkage in the cohort. Across some 400 genotyped donors of the cohort, an average of roughly 200,000 unique TCR beta nucleotide sequences per donor were sequenced, and 15% to 20% of those sequences were non-productive. The full study reports these points: For the cohort, immune exposure information was limited to CMV serostatus. Correlated functional status among segregating V segments might reflect linkage disequilibrium, but an unknown experimental factor could not be ruled out. The authors suggested that the approach could potentially be generalized to other disease states and immunological phenotypes. A further reported finding was that TCR beta sequences accurately predicted the HLA-A and HLA-B alleles for most subjects in the first cohort. In a later analysis, TCR association rates were found to vary across HLA loci, with the most associated TCRs seen for DRB1 alleles and the fewest for HLA-C alleles. In a later analysis, HLA-associated TCR beta chains were found to be more clonally expanded and to have lower generation probabilities than equally common non-associated chains. Presence/absence analyses assumed roughly uniform sequencing depth across donors, an assumption that may not hold. When HLA alleles, especially DR and DQ, strongly co-occurred, TCR associations were difficult to assign to individual alleles. An association between a missense DCLRE1C variant and V-gene and J-gene trimming of TCR beta chains was found in a later genetic analysis and replicated in an independent cohort. Most TCR sequences were observed very rarely across donors, whereas some public TCRs were present in many individuals. Three of the identified cytomegalovirus-associated TCR beta chains were confirmed in vitro to be specific for cytomegalovirus antigens. Roughly 15 rarely observed V segments, including chromosome 9 orphons, were excluded from the earlier analysis of about 500 of the donors because counts were too low. A later analysis associated around 16,000 TCR beta sequences with specific HLA alleles at a false discovery rate of 0.05. In an earlier analysis of about 550 of the donors, most TCR beta V segments were observed in productive rearrangements about 87% or about 30% of the time, broadly matching IMGT annotations. The cohort was sequenced for TCR beta chains only, and without alpha or paired-chain data the features that could be detected were limited. A total of 164 TCR beta chains were listed by the study as associated with cytomegalovirus. A later analysis found that most CMV-associated TCR beta chains appeared HLA-restricted, with HLA associations seemingly driven largely by CMV exposure. A later genetic analysis reported fewer N-insertions in productive TCRs among donors in an Asian-associated ancestry cluster than the approximately 670-donor mean. The classifier was reported to diagnose cytomegalovirus status with high specificity and sensitivity in both the original and validation cohorts. Because the 87-base-pair reads could not distinguish some IMGT-functional V segments, including TRBV6-2 and TRBV6-3, those segments were excluded. Because some donors lacked HLA typing at each locus, the association tests relied only on the typed subset. A group of highly shared sequence variants was considered likely to be a technical artifact of the sequencing pipeline. According to a later analysis, parvovirus B19, influenza, CMV and Epstein-Barr virus appeared linked to several top co-occurrence clusters.

Looking up the germline V gene yields CDR1 SGHAT and CDR2 FQNNGV. The CDR3 holds 16 amino acids from the cysteine to the phenylalanine. The DNA shown is the 48-base CDR3, in frame from base 1. Unmatched junction bases come to 4, with V trimmed by 5 bases and J by 2 bases. Of note for this clone: Its antigen remains undetermined. Base qualities are not at hand, and no much larger clone is one base apart.

Library generation was performed with the immunoSEQ multiplex PCR assay. The multiplex PCR relied on a mix of 60 forward primers for TCR Vbeta segments and 13 reverse primers for TCR Jbeta segments. The CDR3 region of rearranged TCR beta genes was amplified from genomic DNA by a multiplex PCR assay. On the Illumina HiSeq System, the amplified TCR beta libraries were sequenced as 87-base-pair reads. Under the source paper's analysis protocol: A later analysis tallied around 80 million unique TCR beta chains across the roughly 610 repertoires, and about 10 million of those chains were shared by two or more donors. Raw reads were error-corrected and collapsed into unique sequences by a nearest-neighbor algorithm in which closely related sequences were merged to remove PCR and sequencing errors. CDR3 sequences were aligned to IMGT reference sequences to assign V, D and J gene segments. For a sequence to be retained, a match of at least six nucleotides was required to both a V gene segment and a J gene segment. Rearrangements were classified as productive when the CDR3 lacked stop codons and remained in frame with V and J, and all other rearrangements were classified as non-productive. Following IMGT convention, CDR3 was defined as the stretch from the second conserved V-encoded cysteine up to the conserved J-encoded phenylalanine. The earlier analysis of 587 of the donors excluded any sequence lacking an unambiguous match to a single V gene segment. An earlier analysis of several hundred of the donors called V segments functional above 56.7% productive rearrangements and segregating when the between-donor standard deviation exceeded 5%. To diagnose cytomegalovirus status from the catalog of TCR beta chain sequences, a statistical classification framework was built. A later analysis assigned V and J genes by comparing TCR nucleotide sequences with IMGT/GENE-DB human TR gene sequences. The TCRdist pipeline was used in a later analysis to assign CDR3 sequences and most-parsimonious VDJ recombination scenarios. A later analysis defined each TCR beta chain by its CDR3 amino acid sequence plus V-gene family, and excluded reads lacking a unique V-gene family. In a later analysis, 450 to 600 highly shared, low-generation-probability nucleotide sequences were removed to address suspected cross-contamination and a sequencing artifact. A later analysis calculated a clonal expansion index for each public chain from normalized within-repertoire ranks of inferred template counts. In a later analysis, generation probabilities were computed using a VDJ recombination model fitted to out-of-frame rearrangements, and the results were checked against IGoR. A later analysis scored TCR-TCR, TCR-HLA and TCR-CMV co-occurrence with hypergeometric tests, applying a repertoire-size bias correction to TCR pairs. A later analysis estimated false discovery rates by permuting HLA or CMV assignments 20 times. In a later analysis, co-occurring TCRs were grouped using DBSCAN, and TCRdist sequence similarity was added for clustering within HLA-allele-positive subsets. For co-occurrence clustering, repertoires with fewer than 30,000 or more than 120,000 public chains were excluded, along with roughly five repertoires with anomalous nucleotide sharing. TCRdb's version of the immuneACCESS table is confined to in-frame rearrangements and falls short of the full clone set. An unresolved V gene accounts for under half of the shortfall where checked; the remainder is of unknown origin. The V and J calls and clone size come from that table; D and trimming were worked out from the DNA. Present in this sample are some 140,000 clones, 60% to 80% of which were seen just once. The ten largest account for 0.94% of the sample.

The cohort comprised some 680 healthy bone marrow donors. All cohort members were sampled while nominally healthy, although unrecorded immune exposures were likely present. The donor was CMV seronegative and belonged to the group of 350 or so seronegative cohort members. Every donor gave a peripheral blood sample, and the peripheral blood mononuclear cells from that sample were used for TCR beta sequencing. Genomic DNA was extracted from the blood cell samples with the Qiagen DNeasy Blood Extraction Kit. The V gene is TRBV11-2 and the J gene is TRBJ2-6, with 9 bases matching TRBD1. The clonotype comes from a woman aged 60-75 years in good health and CMV-seronegative. Sequenced input: PBMCs. The CDR3 here reads CASSLQGAAGANVLTF. The nucleotide sequence reads TGTGCCAGCAGCCTACAGGGGGCGGCTGGGGCCAACGTCCTGACTTTC.